This T cell receptor beta chain was observed in a study of beta chain features in type 1 diabetes (dated by TCRdb to between 2018 and 2020). About the investigation overall: Mean age, gender distribution, total cell number and subset yield did not differ between patients and healthy donors. In the study, recently diagnosed type 1 diabetes patients and matched healthy donors were compared on the TCRB repertoires of their sorted circulating CD4+ T cell subsets. Across all samples, about 110 million sorted cells were examined, and cell number per subset correlated strongly with RNA yield. Whereas all 30 or so donors provided naive and central memory subsets, regulatory and stem cell-like memory subsets were isolated from just 8 patients and roughly 8 healthy donors. What the work shows at the level of the full study, not this receptor alone: Patients with type 1 diabetes made fewer insertions and deleted more nucleotides at VDJ recombination sites, implying thymic rearrangement abnormalities. PCR might favor shorter templates, but patient and control samples were amplified and corrected together, so any skew would affect both groups equally. In all four CD4+ subsets, TCRB CDR3 length was moderately but significantly shorter in type 1 diabetes patients. Naive, central memory and regulatory TCRB repertoires appeared to be more alike among patients than among healthy donors. HLA sub-analyses involved small numbers of individuals, so any influence of HLA type on TCRB rearrangement remained unresolved. Because cDNA was sequenced instead of genomic DNA, activated cells with high expression could be over-represented, although the groups did not differ in activation or CD3 levels.

The High Capacity cDNA Reverse Transcription Kit was used to reverse transcribe all of the isolated RNA, meaning that expressed TCRB transcripts were what got sequenced. Deep immunoSEQ sequencing was performed on naive, central memory and regulatory T cell samples, with an average of about 4 million total reads per sample. After sorted cells were lysed in RLT buffer, RNA was extracted with DNase-treated RNeasy Micro or Mini kits, with the choice depending on cell number. To prevent cross-contamination, every cell subset was processed on its own, while patient and healthy donor samples were processed together. The immunoSEQ multiplex PCR was used to amplify TCRB sequences from cDNA, generating 87-bp fragments that spanned the CDR3 region. Amplicons were sequenced on the Illumina HiSeq platform. In the original analysis: Synthetic template baselines were used to correct PCR bias computationally, reads within Hamming distance 2 were collapsed, and singletons that could not be merged were discarded. By aligning reads against IMGT, V, D and J genes, CDR3 length, and insertions or deletions at six rearrangement sites were assigned. Clonotype counts were normalized to sorted cell number within each subset before computing true diversity and Gini coefficients with the tcR R package. Repertoire sharing was quantified using the overlap coefficient calculated on TCRB nucleotide sequences. Out-of-frame TCRB sequences from naive cells were analyzed to stand in for the pre-selection repertoire. As stored in TCRdb, this immuneACCESS dataset retains in-frame rearrangements with V and J assigned. A fraction of the clones does not appear; measured against another copy, unresolved V genes explain less than half of the discrepancy, and the remainder lacks a known reason. V and J calls and clone size are those listed in that table; D and trimming were worked out from the DNA. In all, the sample holds roughly 330,000 clones, and 9.5% to 12% of those were seen once. Roughly 0.016% of the sample is taken by the ten largest.

The germline V end is reduced by 4 bases and the J end by 6 bases; junction bases left unmatched: 8. The germline V gene specifies SGHRS as CDR1 and YFSETQ as CDR2. Including cysteine and phenylalanine, the CDR3 has 16 amino acids. Only the CDR3 portion is preserved as DNA: 48 bases, with reading frame beginning at the first base. Each donor gave one peripheral blood draw, approximately 110 mL on average, collected into heparinised tubes. A BD FACSAria II and a panel including CD45RO, CCR7, CD25, CD127, CD95 and CD27 were used to sort naive, central memory, regulatory and stem cell-like memory CD4+ T cells. Every sorted population had a purity above 95%. Right away, PBMCs were isolated by Lymphoprep density gradient centrifugation and were stained directly, with no culture step. So that batch effects would be minimized, each experiment stained and sorted samples in pairs, pairing one healthy donor with one patient.

Concerning this clone itself: What this receptor recognizes is not known. Base qualities are missing; no much larger clone stands one base away.

The sample taken for sequencing was naive CD4+ T cells from blood. The cell subset or site tag for this specimen amounts to: true naive CD4+ T cells. The sequence joins TRBV5-1 to TRBJ2-1; TRBD2 agrees with 12 junctional bases. This TCR derives from a woman between 25 and 40 years old in good health. The DNA sequence follows: TGCGCCAGCAGCCAGCCCGGGACTAGCGGGTTCAATGAGCAGTTCTTC. It translates to CASSQPGTSGFNEQFF.